The 16 T cell receptor beta chains reported below all come from one sample, sequenced in a study of blood T cell repertoires in COVID-19. The data were produced by immunoSEQ multiplex PCR, yet TCRdb's version contains in-frame clones alone and is incomplete. Of approximately 170,000 clones listed, roughly nine tenths are singletons. Sequenced: peripheral blood. Receptor source: a man younger than 35 who had recovered from COVID-19.

The chain recombines TRBV19 with TRBJ1-1; unclear D gene. CDR3 length: 14 residues. The V gene's germline CDR1 is LNHDA and CDR2 SQIVND (reference sequence). V lost 3 bases and J lost 7, with 15 bases in between. Here the CDR3 reads CASSMGFKGGEAFF. In DNA form, the CDR3 reads TGTGCCAGTAGTATGGGGTTCAAGGGAGGTGAAGCTTTCTTT.

The rearrangement joins TRBV7-2 to TRBJ2-7, with 10 bases identical to TRBD2. Germline values: CDR1 SGHTA, CDR2 FQGNSA. The CDR3 covers 15 residues. Trimming cost V 1 base and J 7 bases; bases outside gene matches: 7. DNA of the CDR3: TGTGCCAGCAGCTTAGAGGGGACTAGCGTCAGGGAGCAGTACTTC. This sequence encodes CASSLEGTSVREQYF. Using reference TRBV7-2 and TRBJ2-7 for the parts outside the CDR3, the full variable domain is GAGVSQSPSNKVTEKGKDVELRCDPISGHTALYWYRQSLGQGLEFLIYFQGNSAPDKSGLPSDRFSAERTGGSVSTLTIQRTQQEDSAVYLCASSLEGTSVREQYFGPGTRLTVT.

The V and J genes are TRBV5-1 and TRBJ2-7; possibly TRBD1 for D (5 bases). The germline V and J ends were trimmed by 2 bases and 5 bases, with 8 bases remaining between them. CDR1 SGHRS and CDR2 YFSETQ come from the germline V gene. This CDR3 has 12 residues. As DNA, the CDR3 is TGCGCCAGCAGCTTAGCAGGGAACGAGCAGTACTTC. It specifies CASSLAGNEQYF.

V usage is TRBV27 and J usage is TRBJ2-7; maybe TRBD2 (6 bases). Germline CDR1 reads MNHEY; CDR2 reads SMNVEV (reference sequence). The germline V and J ends were trimmed by 2 bases and 6 bases, with 14 bases remaining between them. The CDR3 loop spans 14 amino acids. The CDR3 loop is CASSLAGRTPEQYF. DNA of the CDR3: TGTGCCAGCAGTTTAGCGGGACGGACCCCCGAGCAGTACTTC.

This clone was recorded a few times. The rearrangement links TRBV19 to TRBJ2-5; 12 positions match TRBD2. V was clipped by 4 bases and J by 5 bases; unmatched bases: 5. In germline, CDR1 is LNHDA, CDR2 SQIVND (reference sequence). CDR3 size: 15 residues. CDR3 coding DNA: TGTGCCAGTAGTAGGACTAGCGGGATTGGGGAGACCCAGTACTTC. Translated, it gives CASSRTSGIGETQYF.

This chain connects TRBV27 to TRBJ2-7, with TRBD2 matching 10 bases. CDR3 length equals 14 residues. The germline V gene has CDR1 MNHEY and CDR2 SMNVEV (reference sequence). V lost 4 bases and J lost 3; bases outside the gene matches: 3. This chain's CDR3 is CASSWRLAGYEQYF. The CDR3 nucleotides are TGTGCCAGCAGTTGGCGACTAGCGGGCTACGAGCAGTACTTC.

The chain has TRBV6-5 and TRBJ2-1; D is perhaps TRBD2 (5 bases). Germline V lookup: CDR1 MNHEY, CDR2 SVGAGI. This CDR3 is 15 amino acids long. Trimming cost V 0 bases and J 6 bases, with 12 bases left between them. Here the CDR3 reads CASSYSGVRPNEQFF. The CDR3 nucleotides read TGTGCCAGCAGTTACTCCGGGGTCCGTCCCAATGAGCAGTTCTTC.

This chain joins TRBV19 and TRBJ1-3, with D possibly matching TRBD1 (5 bases). V shed 5 bases and J shed 3 bases, with 11 bases lying between them. The CDR3 loop spans 14 amino acids. The germline CDR1 and CDR2 sequences are LNHDA and SQIVND (reference sequence). CDR3 DNA: TGTGCCAGTAGTCTTCGGACAATTGGAAACACCATATATTTT. It specifies CASSLRTIGNTIYF.

This chain joins TRBV27 and TRBJ1-1; 7 bases fit TRBD1. The length of the CDR3 is 14 residues. CDR1 and CDR2 from the germline V gene are MNHEY and SMNVEV (reference sequence). The J segment lost 5 bases and the V segment lost 5 bases, leaving 8 bases of the junction unmatched. The DNA for the CDR3 is TGTGCCAGCAGTCCGGACAGGCTCTTGACTGAAGCTTTCTTT. Translating gives CASSPDRLLTEAFF.

The chain recombines TRBV28 with TRBJ1-5, with 7 bases aligning to TRBD1. The CDR3 covers 12 residues. Trimming cost V 5 bases and J 6 bases; bases outside gene matches: 1. Germline V gene data show CDR1 as MDHEN and CDR2 as SYDVKM. CDR3 bases: TGTGCCAGCAGTCAGGGGGGTCAGCCCCAGCATTTT. Protein: CASSQGGQPQHF.

The gene calls are TRBV28 and TRBJ2-7, with 10 bases fitting TRBD1. Germline assignment: CDR1 MDHEN and CDR2 SYDVKM. The J segment lost 2 bases and the V segment lost 3 bases, leaving 4 bases of the junction unmatched. This CDR3 comprises 15 residues. Written as DNA, the CDR3 is TGTGCCAGCAGTTTGGGACAGGGGATACCCTACGAGCAGTACTTC. Amino acids: CASSLGQGIPYEQYF.

The chain is built from TRBV13 and TRBJ2-7; 15 bases are shared with TRBD2. In germline, CDR1 is PRHDT, CDR2 FYEKMQ (reference sequence). This CDR3 is built from 19 residues. V shed 4 bases, J shed 4 bases, and the junction held 14 bases outside the gene matches. CDR3: CASSSPGHAGLAGGYEQYF. The DNA of the CDR3 is TGTGCCAGCAGCTCCCCGGGCCACGCGGGACTAGCGGGAGGTTACGAGCAGTACTTC.

The chain has TRBV5-1 and TRBJ2-2; 10 bases are shared with TRBD2. V lost 2 bases, J lost 13 bases, and 8 bases stayed unmatched. This CDR3 is 14 amino acids long. Looked up from germline, CDR1 is SGHRS and CDR2 is YFSETQ. The DNA for the CDR3 is TGCGCCAGCAGCTTTAGCGGGAGGACGGCTGGGCTGTTTTTT. Protein sequence: CASSFSGRTAGLFF.

The J gene is TRBJ2-5, the V gene TRBV7-9, with TRBD1 as a possible D gene (6 bases). The germline CDR1 and CDR2 sequences are SEHNR and FQNEAQ (reference sequence). The CDR3 has 17 residues. Trimming cost V 3 bases and J 5 bases, with 22 bases left between them. CDR3 sequence: CASSFGTKQGIWETQYF. CDR3 bases: TGTGCCAGCAGCTTTGGCACCAAACAGGGTATTTGGGAGACCCAGTACTTC.

V gene TRBV4-3 combines with J gene TRBJ1-6; D is ambiguous. The V end lost 2 bases, the J end lost 6 bases, and 11 bases lay between the germline ends. CDR1 is LGHNA, CDR2 YSLEER, per germline. The CDR3 runs to 15 residues. Written as DNA, the CDR3 is TGCGCCAGCAGCCAAAGGACGGCGGGTAATTCACCCCTCCACTTT. Its translation: CASSQRTAGNSPLHF.

The chain carries TRBV6-5 and TRBJ1-4; unclear D gene. Germline V CDR1 and CDR2: MNHEY, SVGAGI. V lost 8 bases to trimming and J lost 8 bases, with 12 bases between them. The CDR3 extends over 12 amino acids. In nucleotides, the CDR3 is TGTGCCAGCGGGGAGGGAGCCGAAAAACTGTTTTTT. This translates into CASGEGAEKLFF.